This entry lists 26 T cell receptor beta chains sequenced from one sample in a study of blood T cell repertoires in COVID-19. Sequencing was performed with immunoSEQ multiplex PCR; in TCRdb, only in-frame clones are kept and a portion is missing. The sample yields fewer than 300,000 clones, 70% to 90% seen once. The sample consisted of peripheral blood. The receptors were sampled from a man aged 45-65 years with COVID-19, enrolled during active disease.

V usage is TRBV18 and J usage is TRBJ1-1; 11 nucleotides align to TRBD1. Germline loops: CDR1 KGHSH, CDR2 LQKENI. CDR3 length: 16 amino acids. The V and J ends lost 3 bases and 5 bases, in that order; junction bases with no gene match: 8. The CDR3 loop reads CASSPTGTGGMTEAFF. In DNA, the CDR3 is TGTGCCAGCTCACCTACCGGGACAGGGGGGATGACTGAAGCTTTCTTT.

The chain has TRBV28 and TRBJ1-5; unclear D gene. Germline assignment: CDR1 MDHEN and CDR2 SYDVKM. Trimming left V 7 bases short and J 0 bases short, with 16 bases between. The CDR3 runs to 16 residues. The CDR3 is CASKLATLHSNQPQHF. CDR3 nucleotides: TGTGCCAGCAAGCTAGCGACGCTCCATAGCAATCAGCCCCAGCATTTT.

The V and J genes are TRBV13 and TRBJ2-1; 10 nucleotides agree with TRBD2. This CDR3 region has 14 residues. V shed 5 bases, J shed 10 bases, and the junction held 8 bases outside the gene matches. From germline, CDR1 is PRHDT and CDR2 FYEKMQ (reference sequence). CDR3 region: CASSPGTSVEEQFF. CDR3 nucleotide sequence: TGTGCCAGCAGCCCAGGGACTAGCGTTGAAGAGCAGTTCTTC.

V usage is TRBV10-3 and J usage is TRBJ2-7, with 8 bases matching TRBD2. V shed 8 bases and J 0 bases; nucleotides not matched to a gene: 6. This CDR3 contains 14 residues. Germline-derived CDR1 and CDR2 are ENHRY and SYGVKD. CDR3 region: CAISYSGASYEQYF. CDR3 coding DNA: TGTGCCATCTCCTATAGCGGGGCCTCCTACGAGCAGTACTTC.

The chain's CDR3 is CASSLRLAGSETQYF. As DNA, the CDR3 is TGTGCCAGCAGTCTAAGACTAGCGGGGTCCGAGACCCAGTACTTC. The chain recombines TRBV6-2 or TRBV6-3 with TRBJ2-5, with 11 bases identical to TRBD2. Germline V gives CDR1 MNHEY, CDR2 SVGEGT. V lost 5 bases to trimming and J lost 5 bases; unmatched junction nucleotides: 7. This CDR3 spans 15 amino acids.

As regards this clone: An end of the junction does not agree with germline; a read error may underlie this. CDR3 protein: CASSYSGEGCTF. CDR3 coding DNA: TGTGCCAGCAGTTACTCGGGAGAAGGCTGCACCTTC. This chain links TRBV6-5 with TRBJ1-2, with D hard to call. CDR1 MNHEY and CDR2 SVGAGI come from the germline V gene. The CDR3 is 12 amino acids.

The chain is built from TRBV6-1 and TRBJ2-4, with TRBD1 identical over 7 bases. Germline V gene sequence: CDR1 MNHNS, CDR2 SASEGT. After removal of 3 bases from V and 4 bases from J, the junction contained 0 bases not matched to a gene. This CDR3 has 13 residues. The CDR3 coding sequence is TGTGCCAGCAGTGACAGGGGGAAAAACATTCAGTACTTC. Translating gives CASSDRGKNIQYF.

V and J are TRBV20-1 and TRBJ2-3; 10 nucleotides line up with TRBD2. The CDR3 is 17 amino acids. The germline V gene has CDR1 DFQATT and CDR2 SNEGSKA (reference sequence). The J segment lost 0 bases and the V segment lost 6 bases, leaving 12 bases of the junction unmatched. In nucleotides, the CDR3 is TGCAGTGCCAGTGGGCTAGCGGGGGCCACTAGCACAGATACGCAGTATTTT. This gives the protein CSASGLAGATSTDTQYF.

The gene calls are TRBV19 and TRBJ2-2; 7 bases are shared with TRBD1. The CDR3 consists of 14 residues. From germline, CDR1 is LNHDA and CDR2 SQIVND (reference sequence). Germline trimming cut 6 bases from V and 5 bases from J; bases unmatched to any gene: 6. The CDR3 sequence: CASSSGGRTGELFF. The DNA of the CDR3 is TGTGCCAGTAGCTCAGGGGGTCGGACCGGGGAGCTGTTTTTT.

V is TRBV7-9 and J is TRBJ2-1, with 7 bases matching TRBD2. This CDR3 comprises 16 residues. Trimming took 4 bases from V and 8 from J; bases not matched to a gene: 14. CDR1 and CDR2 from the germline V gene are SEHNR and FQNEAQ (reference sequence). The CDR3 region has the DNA TGTGCCAGCAGCTACGAGGCGGGAGTATCCATCGATGAGCAGTTCTTC. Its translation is CASSYEAGVSIDEQFF.

The CDR3 is CASGGPGGAHEQYF. CDR3 sequence (DNA): TGTGCTAGTGGTGGTCCGGGGGGTGCGCACGAGCAGTACTTC. The rearrangement links TRBV12-5 to TRBJ2-7, with 7 bases lining up with TRBD2. The CDR3 is 14 amino acids. Unmatched junction bases numbered 9, after V lost 5 bases and J lost 5 bases. CDR1 is LGHNT, CDR2 FRNRAP, per germline.

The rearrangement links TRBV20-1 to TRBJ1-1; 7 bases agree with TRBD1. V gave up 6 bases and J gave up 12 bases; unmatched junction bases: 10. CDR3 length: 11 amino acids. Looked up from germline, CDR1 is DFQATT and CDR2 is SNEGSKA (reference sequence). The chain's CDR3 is CSARTGELTFF. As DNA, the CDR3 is TGCAGTGCAAGGACAGGAGAGTTAACTTTCTTT.

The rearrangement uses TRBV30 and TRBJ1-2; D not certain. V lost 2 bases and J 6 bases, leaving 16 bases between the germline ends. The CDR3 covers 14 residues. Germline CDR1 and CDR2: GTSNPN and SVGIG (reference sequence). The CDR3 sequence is CAWSPQTPTNGYTF. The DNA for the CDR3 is TGTGCCTGGAGTCCTCAGACTCCGACGAATGGCTACACCTTC.

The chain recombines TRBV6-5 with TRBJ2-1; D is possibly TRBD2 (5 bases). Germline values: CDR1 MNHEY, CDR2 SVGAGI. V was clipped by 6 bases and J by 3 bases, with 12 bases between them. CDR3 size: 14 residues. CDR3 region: CASRDSTLYNEQFF. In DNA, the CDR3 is TGTGCCAGCAGGGACTCCACACTCTACAATGAGCAGTTCTTC.

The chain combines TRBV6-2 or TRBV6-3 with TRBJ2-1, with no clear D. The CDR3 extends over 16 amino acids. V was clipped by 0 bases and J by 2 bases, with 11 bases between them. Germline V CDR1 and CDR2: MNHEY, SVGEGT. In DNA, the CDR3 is TGTGCCAGCAGTTACTCCCTAGGCCAACCCTACAATGAGCAGTTCTTC. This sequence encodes CASSYSLGQPYNEQFF.

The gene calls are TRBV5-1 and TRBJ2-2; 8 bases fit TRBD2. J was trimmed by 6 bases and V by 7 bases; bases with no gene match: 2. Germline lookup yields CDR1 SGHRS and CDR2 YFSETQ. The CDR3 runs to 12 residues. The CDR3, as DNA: TGCGCCAGCCGTAGCGGGGCCGGGGAGCTGTTTTTT. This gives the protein CASRSGAGELFF.

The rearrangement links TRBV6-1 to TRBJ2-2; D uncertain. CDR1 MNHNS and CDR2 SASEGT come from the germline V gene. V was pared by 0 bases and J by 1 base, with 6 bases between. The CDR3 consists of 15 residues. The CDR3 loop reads CASSEAGRNTGELFF. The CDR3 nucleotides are TGTGCCAGCAGTGAAGCGGGCAGGAACACCGGGGAGCTGTTTTTT.

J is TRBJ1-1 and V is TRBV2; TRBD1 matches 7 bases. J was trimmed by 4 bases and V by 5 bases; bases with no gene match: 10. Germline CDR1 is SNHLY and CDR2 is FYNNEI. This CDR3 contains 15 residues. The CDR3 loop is CASSTKQGRGTEAFF. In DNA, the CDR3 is TGTGCCAGCAGTACCAAACAGGGGCGAGGCACTGAAGCTTTCTTT.

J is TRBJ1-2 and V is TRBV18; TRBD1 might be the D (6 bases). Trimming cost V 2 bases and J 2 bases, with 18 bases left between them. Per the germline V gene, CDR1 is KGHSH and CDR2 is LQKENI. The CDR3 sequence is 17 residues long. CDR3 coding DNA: TGTGCCAGCTCACCAGAACTCACGATCACAGGGAACTATGGCTACACCTTC. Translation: CASSPELTITGNYGYTF.

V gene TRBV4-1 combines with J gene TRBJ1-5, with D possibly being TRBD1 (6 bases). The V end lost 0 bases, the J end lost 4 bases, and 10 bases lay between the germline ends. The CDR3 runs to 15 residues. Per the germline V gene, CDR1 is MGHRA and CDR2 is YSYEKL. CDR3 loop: CASSQEDRRNQPQHF. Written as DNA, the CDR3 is TGCGCCAGCAGCCAAGAGGACAGAAGAAATCAGCCCCAGCATTTT.

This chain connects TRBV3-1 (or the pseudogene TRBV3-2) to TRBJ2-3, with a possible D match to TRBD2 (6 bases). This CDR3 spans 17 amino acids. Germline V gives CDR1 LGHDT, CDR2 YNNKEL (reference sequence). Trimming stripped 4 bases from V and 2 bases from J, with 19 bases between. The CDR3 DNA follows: TGTGCCAGCAGCCTCCTCACCGGGAGAACACACACAGATACGCAGTATTTT. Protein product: CASSLLTGRTHTDTQYF.

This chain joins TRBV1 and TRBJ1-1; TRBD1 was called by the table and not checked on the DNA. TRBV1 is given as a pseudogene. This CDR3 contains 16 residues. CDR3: CTSSPRDRGEDTEAFF. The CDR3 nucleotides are TGCACCAGCAGCCCCCGGGACAGGGGGGAGGACACTGAAGCTTTCTTT.

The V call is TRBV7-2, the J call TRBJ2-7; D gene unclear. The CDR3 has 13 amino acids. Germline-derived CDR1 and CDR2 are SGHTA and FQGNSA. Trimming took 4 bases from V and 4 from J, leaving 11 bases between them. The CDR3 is CASSWSPLYEQYF. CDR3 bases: TGTGCCAGCAGCTGGAGCCCCTTGTACGAGCAGTACTTC.

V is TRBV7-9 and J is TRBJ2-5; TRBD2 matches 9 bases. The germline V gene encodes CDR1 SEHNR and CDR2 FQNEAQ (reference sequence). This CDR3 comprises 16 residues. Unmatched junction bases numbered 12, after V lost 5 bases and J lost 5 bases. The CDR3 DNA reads TGTGCCAGCAGCCTCTTAGCGGGAGCCGGTAAGGAGACCCAGTACTTC. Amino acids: CASSLLAGAGKETQYF.

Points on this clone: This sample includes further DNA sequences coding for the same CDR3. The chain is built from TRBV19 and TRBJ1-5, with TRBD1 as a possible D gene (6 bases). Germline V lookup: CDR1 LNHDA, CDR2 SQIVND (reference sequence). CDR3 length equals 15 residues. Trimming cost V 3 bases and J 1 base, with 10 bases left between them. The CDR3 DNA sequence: TGTGCCAGTAGTATCGGCAGGGGAAGCAATCAGCCCCAGCATTTT. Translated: CASSIGRGSNQPQHF.

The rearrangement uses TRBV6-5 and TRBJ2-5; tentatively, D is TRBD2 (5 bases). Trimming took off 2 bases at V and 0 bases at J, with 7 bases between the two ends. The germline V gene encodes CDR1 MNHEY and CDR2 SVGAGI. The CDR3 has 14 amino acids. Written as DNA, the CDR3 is TGTGCCAGCAGTTACGGGGAGTACCAAGAGACCCAGTACTTC. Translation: CASSYGEYQETQYF.